The clone carrying this T cell receptor beta chain occurred many times. What it recognizes is unknown. The CDR3 runs 13 residues. Per germline, CDR1 DFQATT and CDR2 SNEGSKA (reference sequence). V gave up 1 base and J gave up 6 bases; unmatched junction bases: 6. This sample was taken from a study of read filtering for tumor transcriptome and immune sequencing. Study information: Whole-transcriptome libraries were prepared after DNase treatment.

The library was built from 400 ng RNA with molecular barcoded adaptors for alpha/delta and beta/gamma chains. MiXCR, applied by TCRdb to the reads, yields one record per CDR3 protein. The table records tens of thousands of distinct CDR3 sequences, 20% of them present only once. Findings and caveats of the study: Even smaller IR-seq throughput identified most shared clonotypes.

The sequenced material came from a population of CD138-negative cells sorted from bone marrow. The source is a donor at least 40 years old with multiple myeloma. This chain uses TRBV20-1 with TRBJ2-7; 7 positions agree with TRBD2. The CDR3 region has the DNA TGCAGTGCTAGAGTCCTGGGGGGGGGCGAGCAGTACTTC. Translated: CSARVLGGGEQYF.